A single sample gave rise to the 17 T cell receptor beta chains below, sequenced in a study of regulatory T cells in long-lasting Graves disease. Sequencing libraries for TCR beta were prepared with iRepertoire HTBI primers and Arm-PCR of CDR3 regions. One entry per CDR3 protein, called by TCRdb with MiXCR from the multiplex PCR reads. The sample records some 490,000 distinct CDR3 sequences, 12% being singletons. Stated time point: newly diagnosed GD, antithyroid drugs for less than 3 months. Following extraction of RNA from PBMCs, that RNA was used to make the TCR library. The sample was also reused in another study, on T cells in Graves' hyperthyroidism and ophthalmopathy.

The sequenced sample was peripheral blood mononuclear cells (PBMCs), obtained at new diagnosis, from a patient treated with antithyroid drugs. The receptors derive from a woman younger than 45 with Graves disease.

V and J are TRBV12-3 or TRBV12-4 and TRBJ2-3; 13 bases match TRBD2. V gave up 3 bases and J gave up 3 bases; unmatched junction bases: 3. This CDR3 comprises 16 residues. In nucleotides, the CDR3 is TGTGCCAGCAGTTTTGGACTAGCGGGAGTGACAGATACGCAGTATTTT. This gives the protein CASSFGLAGVTDTQYF.

Ten or more counts support this clonotype. The chain uses TRBV10-3 and TRBJ2-7, with D perhaps TRBD2 (6 bases). V lost 8 bases to trimming and J lost 2 bases, with 10 bases between them. The CDR3 covers 12 residues. Per germline, CDR1 ENHRY and CDR2 SYGVKD. As DNA, the CDR3 is TGTGCCATCGAGACGGGAGCCTACGAGCAGTACTTC. Protein product: CAIETGAYEQYF.

This clonotype showed up many times. The rearrangement joins TRBV11-1 to TRBJ2-2; 11 bases line up with TRBD2. The CDR3 is 16 amino acids. J was trimmed by 4 bases and V by 2 bases; bases with no gene match: 3. Germline-derived CDR1 and CDR2 are SGHAT and FQDESV (reference sequence). The CDR3 nucleotides are TGTGCCAGCAGCTTACTAGCGGGAGGTTCCACCGGGGAGCTGTTTTTT. Encoded protein: CASSLLAGGSTGELFF.

This rearrangement joins TRBV27 to TRBJ2-1; D is perhaps TRBD1 or TRBD2 (5 bases each). Between the trimmed V and J ends, which lost 4 bases and 2 bases, there was a span of 15 bases. Germline CDR1 MNHEY, CDR2 SMNVEV (reference sequence). This CDR3 spans 16 amino acids. The CDR3: CASSSPGAYAYNEQFF. In DNA, the CDR3 is TGTGCCAGCAGTTCTCCCGGGGCATACGCCTACAATGAGCAGTTCTTC.

This rearrangement joins TRBV19 to TRBJ2-7, with 7 bases aligning to TRBD2. The CDR3 totals 15 residues. From germline, CDR1 is LNHDA and CDR2 SQIVND (reference sequence). J was trimmed by 0 bases and V by 6 bases; bases with no gene match: 8. The chain's CDR3 is CASRVRGSGSYEQYF. For the CDR3, the DNA is TGTGCCAGTAGAGTGCGGGGGTCGGGCTCCTACGAGCAGTACTTC. The full variable domain, with the rest looked up from reference TRBV19 and TRBJ2-7, is DGGITQSPKYLFRKEGQNVTLSCEQNLNHDAMYWYRQDPGQGLRLIYYSQIVNDFQKGDIAEGYSVSREKKESFPLTVTSAQKNPTAFYLCASRVRGSGSYEQYFGPGTRLTVT.

This chain joins TRBV20-1 and TRBJ1-5; 8 bases map to TRBD1. Germline V gives CDR1 DFQATT, CDR2 SNEGSKA (reference sequence). The V and J ends lost 3 bases and 1 base, in that order; junction bases with no gene match: 2. This CDR3 comprises 14 residues. DNA for the CDR3: TGCAGTGCTAGGACAGGGGAAAGCAATCAGCCCCAGCATTTT. This codes for CSARTGESNQPQHF.

This clonotype was counted between two and nine times. The gene calls are TRBV5-1 and TRBJ2-7; D might be TRBD2 (5 bases). Germline-derived CDR1 and CDR2 are SGHRS and YFSETQ. The CDR3 loop spans 15 amino acids. Between the trimmed V and J ends, which lost 4 bases and 0 bases, there was a span of 14 bases. The CDR3 DNA reads as TGCGCCAGCAGCCCTGAGCGGCCTTACTCCTACGAGCAGTACTTC. Protein sequence: CASSPERPYSYEQYF.

This clonotype was seen a handful of times. The CDR3 DNA follows: TGCGCCAGCAGCCAAGAACGGGGTCCGAATCAGCCCCAGCATTTT. This gives the protein CASSQERGPNQPQHF. The chain is built from TRBV4-3 and TRBJ1-5, with D unclear. Germline CDR1 reads LGHNA; CDR2 reads YSLEER. The CDR3 is made up of 15 amino acids. Trimming shortened V by 0 bases and J by 4 bases, and 10 bases separated the two germline ends.

The chain uses TRBV19 and TRBJ2-1, with 10 bases aligning to TRBD2. CDR1 LNHDA and CDR2 SQIVND come from the germline V gene (reference sequence). After removal of 2 bases from V and 0 bases from J, the junction contained 1 base not matched to a gene. This CDR3 is 16 amino acids long. The CDR3: CASSISGRASYNEQFF. For the CDR3, the DNA is TGTGCCAGTAGTATAAGCGGGAGGGCCTCCTACAATGAGCAGTTCTTC.

This clonotype was seen a handful of times. The V call is TRBV15, the J call TRBJ2-5; D unclear. This CDR3 spans 14 amino acids. V shed 2 bases and J shed 3 bases, with 10 bases lying between them. Looked up from germline, CDR1 is LNHNV and CDR2 is YYDKDF (reference sequence). The CDR3 DNA reads TGTGCCACCAGCAGAAGTGGGCCAAAAGAGACCCAGTACTTC. This gives the protein CATSRSGPKETQYF.

Remarks on this clonotype: It differs at one base from a far larger clone, so likely a read error. The chain couples TRBV7-8 to TRBJ2-5; TRBD1 might be the D (6 bases). CDR1 is SGHVS, CDR2 FQNEAQ, per germline. The CDR3 sequence is 17 residues long. Here the CDR3 DNA reads TGTGCCAGCAGCTTAGAACAGGGACCGTTCGTTCAAGAGACCCAGCACTTC. Translated: CASSLEQGPFVQETQHF. The full variable domain, its missing parts supplied by reference TRBV7-8 and TRBJ2-5, is GAGVSQSPRYKVAKRGQDVALRCDPISGHVSLFWYQQALGQGPEFLTYFQNEAQLDKSGLPSDRFFAERPEGSVSTLKIQRTQQEDSAVYLCASSLEQGPFVQETQHFGPGTRLLVL.

The sample holds many counts of this clonotype. The chain couples TRBV6-2 or TRBV6-3 to TRBJ1-5, with D unclear. Between the trimmed V and J ends, which lost 8 bases and 7 bases, there was a span of 12 bases. Germline CDR1 MNHEY, CDR2 SVGEGT. The CDR3 length is 12 residues. The CDR3 nucleotides are TGTGCCAGCTGTCCCAGCCACCAGCCCCAGCATTTT. Its translation is CASCPSHQPQHF.

This chain links TRBV5-1 with TRBJ2-2; 12 bases align to TRBD2. This CDR3 comprises 17 residues. CDR1 SGHRS and CDR2 YFSETQ come from the germline V gene. V dropped 2 bases and J dropped 10; count of bases not matched to a gene: 12. CDR3 coding DNA: TGCGCCAGCAGCTTCTCCAAACTAGCGGGAGGAGATGTGGAGCTGTTTTTT. As protein: CASSFSKLAGGDVELFF.

V and J are TRBV6-2 or TRBV6-3 and TRBJ1-3; 7 nucleotides match TRBD1. The CDR3 spans 16 residues. CDR1 is MNHEY and CDR2 is SVGEGT in the germline V gene. V shed 6 bases, J shed 0 bases, and the junction held 8 bases outside the gene matches. The CDR3 DNA reads as TGTGCCAGCAGGAGGGACAGCACTTGCTCTGGAAACACCATATATTTT. This translates into CASRRDSTCSGNTIYF.

The V and J genes are TRBV20-1 and TRBJ2-2; weak D call: TRBD1 (6 bases). Germline lookup yields CDR1 DFQATT and CDR2 SNEGSKA (reference sequence). The CDR3 sequence is 15 residues long. Trimming pared 6 bases from V and 0 bases from J, leaving 14 bases between. The CDR3, as DNA: TGCAGTGCCCCACGACAGGAAGCGAACACCGGGGAGCTGTTTTTT. It codes for CSAPRQEANTGELFF.

The chain combines TRBV11-1 with TRBJ1-3; 8 bases align to TRBD1. Germline V gene sequence: CDR1 SGHAT, CDR2 FQDESV (reference sequence). CDR3 length: 16 amino acids. J gave up 2 bases and V 5 bases, and 8 bases lay outside the gene matches. Here the CDR3 DNA reads TGTGCCAGCAGCCCGAACCGGACAGGGCCTGGAAACACCATATATTTT. Translation: CASSPNRTGPGNTIYF.

There are many counts of this clonotype. The chain carries TRBV28 and TRBJ1-1; D not certain. V was trimmed by 4 bases and J by 1 base, leaving 10 bases between them. This CDR3 is built from 14 residues. Germline CDR1 and CDR2: MDHEN and SYDVKM. The CDR3 protein is CASSSPDTNTEAFF. The CDR3 DNA follows: TGTGCCAGCAGTTCGCCGGATACGAACACTGAAGCTTTCTTT.